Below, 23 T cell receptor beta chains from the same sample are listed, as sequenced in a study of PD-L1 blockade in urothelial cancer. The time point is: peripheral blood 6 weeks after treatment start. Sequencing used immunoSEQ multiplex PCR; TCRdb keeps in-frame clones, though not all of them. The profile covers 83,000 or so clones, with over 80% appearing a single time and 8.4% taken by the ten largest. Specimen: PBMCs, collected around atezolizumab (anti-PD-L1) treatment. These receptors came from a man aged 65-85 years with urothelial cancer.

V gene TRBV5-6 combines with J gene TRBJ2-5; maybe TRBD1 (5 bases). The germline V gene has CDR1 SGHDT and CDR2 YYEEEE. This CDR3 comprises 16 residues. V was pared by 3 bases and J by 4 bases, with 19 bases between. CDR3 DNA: TGTGCCAGCAGCTCCTGGGGCGGTGCCTTGGTAGAGACCCAGTACTTC. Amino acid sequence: CASSSWGGALVETQYF.

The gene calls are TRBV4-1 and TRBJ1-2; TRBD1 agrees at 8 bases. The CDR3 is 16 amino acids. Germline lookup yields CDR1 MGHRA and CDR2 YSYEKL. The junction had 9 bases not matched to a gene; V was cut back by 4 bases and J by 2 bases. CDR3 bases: TGCGCCAGCAGCCCTCAACCGGGACAGGAGAACTATGGCTACACCTTC. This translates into CASSPQPGQENYGYTF.

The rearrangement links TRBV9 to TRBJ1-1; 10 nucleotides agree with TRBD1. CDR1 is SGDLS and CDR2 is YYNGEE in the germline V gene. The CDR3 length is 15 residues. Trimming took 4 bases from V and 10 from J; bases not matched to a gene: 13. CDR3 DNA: TGTGCCAGCAGCCAGTCCCCGGGACAGGGGACAAGAGCTTTCTTT. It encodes CASSQSPGQGTRAFF. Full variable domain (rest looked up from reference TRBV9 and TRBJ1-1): DSGVTQTPKHLITATGQRVTLRCSPRSGDLSVYWYQQSLDQGLQFLIQYYNGEERAKGNILERFSAQQFPDLHSELNLSSLELGDSALYFCASSQSPGQGTRAFFGQGTRLTVV.

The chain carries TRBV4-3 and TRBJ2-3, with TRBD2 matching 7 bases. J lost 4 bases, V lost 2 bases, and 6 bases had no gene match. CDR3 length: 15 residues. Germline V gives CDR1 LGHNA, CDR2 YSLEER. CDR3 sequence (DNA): TGCGCCAGCAGCCAATCTGTGGCGGGAGCAGATACGCAGTATTTT. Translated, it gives CASSQSVAGADTQYF.

The chain's CDR3 is CASSYDSTGKLFF. The DNA for the CDR3 is TGTGCCAGCAGTTACGACAGTACGGGTAAACTGTTTTTT. This chain uses TRBV6-5 with TRBJ1-4; D possibly corresponds to TRBD1 (5 bases). The V gene lost 2 bases and the J gene lost 11 bases, with 12 bases spanning the gap. The CDR3 extends over 13 amino acids. CDR1 and CDR2 (germline): MNHEY, SVGAGI.

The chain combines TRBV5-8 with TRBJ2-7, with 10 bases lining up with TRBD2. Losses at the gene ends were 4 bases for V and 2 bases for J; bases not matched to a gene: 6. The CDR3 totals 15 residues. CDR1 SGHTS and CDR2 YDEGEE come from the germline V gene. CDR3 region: CASSRSLAGAYEQYF. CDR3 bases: TGTGCCAGCAGCCGGAGCCTAGCGGGGGCCTACGAGCAGTACTTC. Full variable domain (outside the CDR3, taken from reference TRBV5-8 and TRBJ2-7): EAGVTQSPTHLIKTRGQQATLRCSPISGHTSVYWYQQALGLGLQFLLWYDEGEERNRGNFPPRFSGRQFPNYSSELNVNALELEDSALYLCASSRSLAGAYEQYFGPGTRLTVT.

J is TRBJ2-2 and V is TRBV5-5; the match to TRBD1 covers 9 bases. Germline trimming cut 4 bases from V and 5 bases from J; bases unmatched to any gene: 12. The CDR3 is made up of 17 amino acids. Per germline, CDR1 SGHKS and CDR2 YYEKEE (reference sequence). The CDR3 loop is CASSTAQTGGVTGELFF. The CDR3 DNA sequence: TGTGCCAGCAGCACCGCCCAGACAGGGGGAGTGACCGGGGAGCTGTTTTTT.

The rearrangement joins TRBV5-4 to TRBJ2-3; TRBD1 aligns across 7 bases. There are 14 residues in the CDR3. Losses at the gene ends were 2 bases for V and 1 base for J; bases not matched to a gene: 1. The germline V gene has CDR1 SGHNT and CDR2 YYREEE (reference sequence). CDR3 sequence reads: CASSFDRGTDTQYF. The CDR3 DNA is TGTGCCAGCAGCTTCGACAGGGGCACAGATACGCAGTATTTT.

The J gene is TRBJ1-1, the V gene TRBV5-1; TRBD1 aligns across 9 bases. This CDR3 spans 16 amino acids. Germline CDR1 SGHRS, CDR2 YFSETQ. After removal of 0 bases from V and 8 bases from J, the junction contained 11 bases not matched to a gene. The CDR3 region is CASSLAVRTGEGEAFF. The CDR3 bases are TGCGCCAGCAGCTTGGCCGTGAGGACAGGGGAAGGAGAAGCTTTCTTT.

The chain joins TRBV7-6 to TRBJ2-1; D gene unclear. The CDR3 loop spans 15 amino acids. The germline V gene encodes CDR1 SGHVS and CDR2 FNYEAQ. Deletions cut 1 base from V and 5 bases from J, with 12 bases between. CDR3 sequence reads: CASSLGSTRNNEQFF. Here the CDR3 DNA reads TGTGCCAGCAGCTTAGGCTCGACTCGGAACAATGAGCAGTTCTTC.

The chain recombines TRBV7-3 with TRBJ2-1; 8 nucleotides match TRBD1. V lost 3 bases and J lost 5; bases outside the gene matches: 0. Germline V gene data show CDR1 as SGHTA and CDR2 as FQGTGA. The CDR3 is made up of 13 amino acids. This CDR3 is CASSLGQDNEQFF. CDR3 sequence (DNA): TGTGCCAGCAGCTTGGGACAGGACAATGAGCAGTTCTTC.

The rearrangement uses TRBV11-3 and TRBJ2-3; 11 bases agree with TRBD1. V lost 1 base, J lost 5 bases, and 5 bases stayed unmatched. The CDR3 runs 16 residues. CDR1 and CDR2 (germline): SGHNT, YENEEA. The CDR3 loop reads CASSLAGQGAIDTQYF. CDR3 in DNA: TGTGCCAGCAGCTTAGCTGGACAGGGGGCTATAGATACGCAGTATTTT.

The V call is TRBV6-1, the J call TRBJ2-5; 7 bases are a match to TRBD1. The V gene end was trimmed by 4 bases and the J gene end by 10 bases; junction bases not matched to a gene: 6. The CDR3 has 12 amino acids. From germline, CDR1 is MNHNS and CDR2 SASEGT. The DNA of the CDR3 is TGTGCCAGCAGTGGAGAAGGGGGCTTCCAGTACTTC. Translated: CASSGEGGFQYF.

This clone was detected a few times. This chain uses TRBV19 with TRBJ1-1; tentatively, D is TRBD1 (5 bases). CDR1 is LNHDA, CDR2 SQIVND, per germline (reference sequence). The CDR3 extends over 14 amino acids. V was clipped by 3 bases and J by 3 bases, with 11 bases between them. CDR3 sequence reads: CASSIRGGDTEAFF. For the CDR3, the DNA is TGTGCCAGTAGTATTAGGGGTGGGGACACTGAAGCTTTCTTT.

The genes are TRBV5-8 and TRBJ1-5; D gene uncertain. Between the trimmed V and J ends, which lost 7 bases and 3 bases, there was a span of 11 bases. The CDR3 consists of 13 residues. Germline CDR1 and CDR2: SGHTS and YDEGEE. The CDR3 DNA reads TGTGCCAGCGGCCGAGGTCTCAATCAGCCCCAGCATTTT. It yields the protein CASGRGLNQPQHF.

The DNA of the CDR3 is TGTGCCAGCTCACCGCAACACCCAGATACGCAGTATTTT. It is translated as CASSPQHPDTQYF. The chain combines TRBV18 with TRBJ2-3; D uncertain. Germline lookup yields CDR1 KGHSH and CDR2 LQKENI. CDR3 size: 13 residues. V shed 3 bases and J shed 4 bases, with 8 bases lying between them. Complete variable domain (other parts from reference TRBV18 and TRBJ2-3): NAGVMQNPRHLVRRRGQEARLRCSPMKGHSHVYWYRQLPEEGLKFMVYLQKENIIDESGMPKERFSAEFPKEGPSILRIQQVVRGDSAAYFCASSPQHPDTQYFGPGTRLTVL.

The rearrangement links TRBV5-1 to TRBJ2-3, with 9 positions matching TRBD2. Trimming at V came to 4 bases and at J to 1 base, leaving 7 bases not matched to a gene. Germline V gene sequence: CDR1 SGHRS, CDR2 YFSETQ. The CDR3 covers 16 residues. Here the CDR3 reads CASSPLSSGGTDTQYF. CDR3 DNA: TGCGCCAGCAGCCCCCTCTCTAGCGGGGGCACAGATACGCAGTATTTT. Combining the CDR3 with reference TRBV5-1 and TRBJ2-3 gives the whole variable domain KAGVTQTPRYLIKTRGQQVTLSCSPISGHRSVSWYQQTPGQGLQFLFEYFSETQRNKGNFPGRFSGRQFSNSRSEMNVSTLELGDSALYLCASSPLSSGGTDTQYFGPGTRLTVL.

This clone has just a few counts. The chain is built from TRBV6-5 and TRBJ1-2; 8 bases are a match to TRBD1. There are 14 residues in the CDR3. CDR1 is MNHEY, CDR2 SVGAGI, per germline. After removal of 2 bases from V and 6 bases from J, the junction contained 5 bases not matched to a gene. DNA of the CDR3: TGTGCCAGCAGTTACCTGACAGGGGTGAATGGCTACACCTTC. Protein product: CASSYLTGVNGYTF.

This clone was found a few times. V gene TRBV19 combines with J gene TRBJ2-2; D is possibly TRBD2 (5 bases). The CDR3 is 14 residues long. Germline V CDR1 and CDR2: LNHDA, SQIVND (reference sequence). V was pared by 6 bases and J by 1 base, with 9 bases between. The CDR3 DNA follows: TGTGCCAGTAGGGCGGCGGGGAACACCGGGGAGCTGTTTTTT. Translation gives CASRAAGNTGELFF.

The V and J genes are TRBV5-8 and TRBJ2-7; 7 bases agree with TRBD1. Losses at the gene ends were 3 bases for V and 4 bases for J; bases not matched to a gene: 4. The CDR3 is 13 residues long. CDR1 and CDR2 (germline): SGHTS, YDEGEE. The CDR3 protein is CASSSVRGYEQYF. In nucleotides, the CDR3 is TGTGCCAGCAGCTCGGTCAGGGGGTACGAGCAGTACTTC.

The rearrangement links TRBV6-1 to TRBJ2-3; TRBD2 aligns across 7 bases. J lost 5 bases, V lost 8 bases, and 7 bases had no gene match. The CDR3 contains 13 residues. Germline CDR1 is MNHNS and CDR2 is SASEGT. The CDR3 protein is CASGGGPKDTQYF. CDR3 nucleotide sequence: TGTGCCAGCGGGGGGGGACCGAAAGATACGCAGTATTTT.

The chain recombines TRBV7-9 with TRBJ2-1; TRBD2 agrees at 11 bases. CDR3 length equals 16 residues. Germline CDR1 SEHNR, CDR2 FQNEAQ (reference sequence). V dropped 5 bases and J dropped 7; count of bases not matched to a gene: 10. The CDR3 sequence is CASSLFSSGGFNEQFF. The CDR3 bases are TGTGCCAGCAGCCTATTTTCTAGCGGGGGGTTTAATGAGCAGTTCTTC.

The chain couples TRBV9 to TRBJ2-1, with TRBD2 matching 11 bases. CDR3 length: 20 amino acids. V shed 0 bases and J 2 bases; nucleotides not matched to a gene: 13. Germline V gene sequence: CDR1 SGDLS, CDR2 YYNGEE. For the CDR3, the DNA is TGTGCCAGCAGCGTAGTCATTCCTAGCGGGGGGTCGAATCCCTACAATGAGCAGTTCTTC. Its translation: CASSVVIPSGGSNPYNEQFF.